A single TCR beta chain is shown here with its context. Deep-level running was used for the assay. Profiled with immunoSEQ multiplex PCR; TCRdb holds only in-frame clones, not every one. The data hold 660,000 or so clones, with approximately 96% observed a single time. The CDR3 runs to 18 residues. Germline values: CDR1 MDHEN, CDR2 SYDVKM. Unmatched junction bases numbered 9, after V lost 4 bases and J lost 4 bases. These data are taken from a study of shared clonotypes between healthy human individuals. CD45RO-negative CD8 cells positively selected for CCR7 made up the naive population, which excluded terminally differentiated effector memory CD45RA+ cells.

This clonotype was obtained from a woman aged 25 to 39 in good health. Sequencing was performed on naive CD8+ T cells sorted from blood. The J gene is TRBJ2-5, the V gene TRBV28; 16 positions match TRBD2. The CDR3 is CASSSPDGTSGGGETQYF. The CDR3 DNA is TGTGCCAGCAGTTCGCCAGACGGGACTAGCGGGGGGGGAGAGACCCAGTACTTC. The whole variable domain, remainder taken from reference TRBV28 and TRBJ2-5, is DVKVTQSSRYLVKRTGEKVFLECVQDMDHENMFWYRQDPGLGLRLIYFSYDVKMKEKGDIPEGYSVSREKKERFSLILESASTNQTSMYLCASSSPDGTSGGGETQYFGPGTRLLVL.